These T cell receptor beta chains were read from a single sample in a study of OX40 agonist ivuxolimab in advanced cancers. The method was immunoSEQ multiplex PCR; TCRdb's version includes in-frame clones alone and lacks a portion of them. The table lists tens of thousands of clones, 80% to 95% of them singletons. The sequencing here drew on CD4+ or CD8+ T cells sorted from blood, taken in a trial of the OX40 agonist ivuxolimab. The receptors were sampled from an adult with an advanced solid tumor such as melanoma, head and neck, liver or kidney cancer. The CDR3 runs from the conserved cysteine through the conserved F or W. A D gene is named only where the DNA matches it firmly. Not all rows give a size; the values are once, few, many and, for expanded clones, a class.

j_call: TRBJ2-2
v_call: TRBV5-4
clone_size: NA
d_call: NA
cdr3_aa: CASSFDAVGELFF
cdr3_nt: TGTGCCAGCAGCTTCGACGCAGTCGGGGAGCTGTTTTTT

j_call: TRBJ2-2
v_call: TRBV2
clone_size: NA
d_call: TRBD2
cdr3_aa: CASRRLAGLPGTGELFF
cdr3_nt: TGTGCCAGCAGGAGACTAGCGGGTCTACCCGGAACCGGGGAGCTGTTTTTT

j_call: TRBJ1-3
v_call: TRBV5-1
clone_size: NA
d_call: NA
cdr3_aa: CASSSEGNSGNTIYF
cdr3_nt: TGCGCCAGCAGCTCGGAGGGGAACTCTGGAAACACCATATATTTT

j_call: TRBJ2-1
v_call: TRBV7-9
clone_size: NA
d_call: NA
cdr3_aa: CASSLYGLSSYNEQFF
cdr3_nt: TGTGCCAGCAGCTTATACGGACTCAGCTCCTACAATGAGCAGTTCTTC

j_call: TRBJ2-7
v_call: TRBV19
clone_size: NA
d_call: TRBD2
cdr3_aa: CASSIGASGSYEQYF
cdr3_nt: TGTGCCAGTAGTATAGGGGCTAGCGGATCCTACGAGCAGTACTTC

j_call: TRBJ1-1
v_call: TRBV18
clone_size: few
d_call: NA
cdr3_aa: CASSPGGANTEAFF
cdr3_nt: TGTGCCAGCTCACCAGGAGGGGCGAACACTGAAGCTTTCTTT

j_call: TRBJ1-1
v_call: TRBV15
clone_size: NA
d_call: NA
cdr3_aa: CATSRHGGTMNTEAFF
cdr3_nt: TGTGCCACCAGCAGGCACGGCGGGACCATGAACACTGAAGCTTTCTTT

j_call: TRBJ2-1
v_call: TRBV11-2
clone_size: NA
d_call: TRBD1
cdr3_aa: CASSVGTGGYNEQFF
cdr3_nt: TGTGCCAGCAGCGTTGGGACAGGGGGATACAATGAGCAGTTCTTC

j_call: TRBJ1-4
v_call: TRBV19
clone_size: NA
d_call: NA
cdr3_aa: CASSIQGQTNEKLFF
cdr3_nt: TGTGCCAGTAGTATTCAGGGGCAGACTAATGAAAAACTGTTTTTT

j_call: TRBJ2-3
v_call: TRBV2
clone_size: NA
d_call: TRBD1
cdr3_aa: CASSQYPGTGVTDTQYF
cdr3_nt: TGTGCCAGCAGTCAATACCCCGGGACAGGGGTCACAGATACGCAGTATTTT

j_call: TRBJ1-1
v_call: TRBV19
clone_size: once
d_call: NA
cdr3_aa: CASRTGKGTEAFF
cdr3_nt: TGTGCCAGTAGGACAGGCAAGGGCACTGAAGCTTTCTTT

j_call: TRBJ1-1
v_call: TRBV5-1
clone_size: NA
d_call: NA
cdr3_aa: CASSLEGRENTEAFF
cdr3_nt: TGCGCCAGCAGCTTGGAGGGTCGGGAGAACACTGAAGCTTTCTTT

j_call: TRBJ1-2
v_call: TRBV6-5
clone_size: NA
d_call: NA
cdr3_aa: CASSYSMDGSYGYTF
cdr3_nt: TGTGCCAGCAGTTACTCGATGGACGGATCCTATGGCTACACCTTC

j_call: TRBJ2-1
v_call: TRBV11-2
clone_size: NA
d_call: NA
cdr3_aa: CASDQGYGNEQFF
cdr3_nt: TGTGCCAGCGATCAAGGCTACGGGAATGAGCAGTTCTTC

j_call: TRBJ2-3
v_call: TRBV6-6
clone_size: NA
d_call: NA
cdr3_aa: CASSYSAGPLPDTQYF
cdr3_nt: TGTGCCAGCAGTTACTCGGCGGGTCCTCTCCCAGATACGCAGTATTTT

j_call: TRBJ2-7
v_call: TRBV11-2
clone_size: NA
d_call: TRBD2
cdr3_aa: CASSLDPGLAGVEQYF
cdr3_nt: TGTGCCAGCAGCTTAGATCCGGGACTAGCGGGAGTTGAGCAGTACTTC

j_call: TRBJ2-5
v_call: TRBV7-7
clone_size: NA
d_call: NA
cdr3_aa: CASSLGGAGETQYF
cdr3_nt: TGTGCTAGCAGCTTAGGAGGGGCAGGGGAGACCCAGTACTTC

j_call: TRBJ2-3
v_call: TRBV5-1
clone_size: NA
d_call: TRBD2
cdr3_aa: CASRRTSVNTDTQYF
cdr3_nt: TGCGCCAGCAGGCGGACTAGCGTAAACACAGATACGCAGTATTTT

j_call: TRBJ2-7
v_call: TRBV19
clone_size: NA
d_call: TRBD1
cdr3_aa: CASSPRQGVYEQYF
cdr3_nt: TGTGCCAGTAGTCCGCGACAGGGGGTCTACGAGCAGTACTTC

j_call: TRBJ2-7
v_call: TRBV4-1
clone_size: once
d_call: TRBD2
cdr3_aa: CASSQDEWFGLAGSITYEQYF
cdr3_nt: TGCGCCAGCAGCCAAGATGAATGGTTTGGACTAGCGGGAAGTATTACTTACGAGCAGTACTTC

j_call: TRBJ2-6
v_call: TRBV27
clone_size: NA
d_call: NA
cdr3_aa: CASSFTGKGKAGANVLTF
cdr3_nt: TGTGCCAGCAGCTTCACTGGAAAGGGGAAGGCTGGGGCCAACGTCCTGACTTTC

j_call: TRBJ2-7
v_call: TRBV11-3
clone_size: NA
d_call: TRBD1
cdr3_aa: CASSPRDSSYEQYF
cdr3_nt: TGTGCCAGCAGCCCGAGGGACAGTTCCTACGAGCAGTACTTC

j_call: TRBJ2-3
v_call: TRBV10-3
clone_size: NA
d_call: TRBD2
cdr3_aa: CAISEGTSGNTDTQYF
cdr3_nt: TGTGCCATCAGTGAGGGGACTAGCGGAAACACAGATACGCAGTATTTT

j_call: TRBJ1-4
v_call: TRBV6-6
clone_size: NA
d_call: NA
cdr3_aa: CASSYPQPNEKLFF
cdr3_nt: TGTGCCAGCAGTTACCCCCAGCCTAATGAAAAACTGTTTTTT

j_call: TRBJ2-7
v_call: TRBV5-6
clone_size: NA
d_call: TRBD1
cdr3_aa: CASSPGTVPYEQYF
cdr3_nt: TGTGCCAGCAGCCCCGGGACAGTACCCTACGAGCAGTACTTC

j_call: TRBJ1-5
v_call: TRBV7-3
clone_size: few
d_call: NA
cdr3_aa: CASSLGPGQPQHF
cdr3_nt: TGTGCCAGCAGCTTGGGACCTGGCCAGCCCCAGCATTTT

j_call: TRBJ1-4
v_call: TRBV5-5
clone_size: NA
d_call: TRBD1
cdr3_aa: CASSQGARANEKLFF
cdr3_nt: TGTGCCAGCAGCCAGGGGGCTAGAGCTAATGAAAAACTGTTTTTT

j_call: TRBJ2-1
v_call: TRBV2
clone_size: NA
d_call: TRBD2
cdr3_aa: CASSEGLAGGRDEQFF
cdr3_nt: TGTGCCAGCAGTGAGGGACTAGCGGGAGGTAGAGATGAGCAGTTCTTC

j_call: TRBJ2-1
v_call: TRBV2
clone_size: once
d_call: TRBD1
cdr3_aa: CASSDGTGGSYNEQFF
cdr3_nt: TGTGCCAGCAGTGACGGGACAGGGGGCTCCTACAATGAGCAGTTCTTC

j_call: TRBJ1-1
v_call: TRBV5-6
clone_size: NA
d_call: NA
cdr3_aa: CASSYTRNTEAFF
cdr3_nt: TGTGCCAGCAGCTATACACGGAACACTGAAGCTTTCTTT

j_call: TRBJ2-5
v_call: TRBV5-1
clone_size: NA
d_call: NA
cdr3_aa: CASSTETGFQETQYF
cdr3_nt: TGCGCCAGCAGCACGGAGACAGGTTTCCAAGAGACCCAGTACTTC

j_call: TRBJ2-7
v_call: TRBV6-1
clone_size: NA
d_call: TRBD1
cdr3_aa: CASSVERDRVYEQYF
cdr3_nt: TGTGCCAGCAGCGTTGAGCGGGACAGGGTCTACGAGCAGTACTTC

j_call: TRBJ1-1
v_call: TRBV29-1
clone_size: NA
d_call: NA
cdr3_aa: CSVGGAGDAFF
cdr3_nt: TGCAGCGTTGGAGGGGCCGGGGATGCTTTCTTT

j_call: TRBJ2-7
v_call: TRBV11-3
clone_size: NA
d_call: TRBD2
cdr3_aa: CASSYGTRLPVYEQYF
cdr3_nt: TGTGCCAGCAGCTATGGGACTAGATTACCGGTCTACGAGCAGTACTTC

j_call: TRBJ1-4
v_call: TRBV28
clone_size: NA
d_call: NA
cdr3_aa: CASRAAHYEKLFF
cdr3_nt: TGTGCCAGCCGAGCAGCACATTATGAAAAACTGTTTTTT

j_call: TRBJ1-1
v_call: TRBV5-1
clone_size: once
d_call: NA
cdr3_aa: CASSVSGTEAFF
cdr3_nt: TGCGCCAGCAGCGTCTCCGGCACTGAAGCTTTCTTT

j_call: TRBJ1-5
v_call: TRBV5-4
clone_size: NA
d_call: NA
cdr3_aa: CASSFDSNQPQHF
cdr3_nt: TGTGCCAGCAGCTTCGATAGCAATCAGCCCCAGCATTTT

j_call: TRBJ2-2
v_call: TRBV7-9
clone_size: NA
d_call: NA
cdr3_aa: CASSLDGVSTGELFF
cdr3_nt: TGTGCCAGCAGCTTAGATGGGGTTAGCACCGGGGAGCTGTTTTTT

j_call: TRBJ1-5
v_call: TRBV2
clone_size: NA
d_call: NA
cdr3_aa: CASRIEDSENQPQHF
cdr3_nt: TGTGCCAGCAGAATAGAGGACAGCGAGAATCAGCCCCAGCATTTT

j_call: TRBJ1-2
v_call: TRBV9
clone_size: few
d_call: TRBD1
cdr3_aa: CASSVEGRGPGYTF
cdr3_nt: TGTGCCAGCAGCGTAGAAGGCAGGGGGCCTGGCTACACCTTC

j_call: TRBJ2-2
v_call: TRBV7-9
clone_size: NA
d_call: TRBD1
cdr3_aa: CASQLTGANTGELFF
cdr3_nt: TGTGCCAGCCAACTGACAGGGGCGAACACCGGGGAGCTGTTTTTT

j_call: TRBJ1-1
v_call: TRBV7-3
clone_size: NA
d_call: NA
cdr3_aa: CASSLKGRNTEAFF
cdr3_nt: TGTGCCAGCAGCTTAAAGGGCCGGAACACTGAAGCTTTCTTT

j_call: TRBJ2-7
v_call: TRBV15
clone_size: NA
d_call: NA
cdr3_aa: CATSRDKARAYEQYF
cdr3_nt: TGTGCCACCAGCAGAGATAAGGCCCGGGCCTACGAGCAGTACTTC

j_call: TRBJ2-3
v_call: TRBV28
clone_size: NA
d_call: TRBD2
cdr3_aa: CASRLAGGPLDF
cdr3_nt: TGTGCCAGCAGACTAGCGGGAGGTCCCCTGGATTTT

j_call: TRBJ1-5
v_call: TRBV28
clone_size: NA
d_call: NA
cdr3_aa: CAFGRARQPQHF
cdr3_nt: TGTGCCTTCGGCAGGGCCCGACAGCCCCAGCATTTT

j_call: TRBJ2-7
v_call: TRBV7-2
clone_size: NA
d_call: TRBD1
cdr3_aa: CASSLGQDRGYEQYF
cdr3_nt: TGTGCCAGCAGCTTAGGCCAGGACAGGGGGTACGAGCAGTACTTC

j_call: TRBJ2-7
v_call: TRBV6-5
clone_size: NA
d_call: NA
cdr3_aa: CASSYSLPGRSYEQYF
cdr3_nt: TGTGCCAGCAGTTACTCGTTACCGGGACGCTCCTACGAGCAGTACTTC

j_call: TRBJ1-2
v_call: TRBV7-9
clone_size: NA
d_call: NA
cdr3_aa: CASSGGQYNYGYTF
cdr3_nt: TGTGCCAGCAGCGGCGGACAGTACAATTATGGCTACACCTTC

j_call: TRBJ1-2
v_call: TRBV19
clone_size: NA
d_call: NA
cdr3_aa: CASSILTYYGYTF
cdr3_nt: TGTGCCAGTAGTATACTAACATACTATGGCTACACCTTC

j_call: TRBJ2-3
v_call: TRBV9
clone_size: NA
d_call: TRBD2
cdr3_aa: CASSVRSSGGTDTQYF
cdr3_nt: TGTGCCAGCAGCGTAAGGTCTAGCGGAGGCACAGATACGCAGTATTTT

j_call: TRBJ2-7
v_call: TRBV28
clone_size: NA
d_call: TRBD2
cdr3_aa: CASSLAGGPYEQYF
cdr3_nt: TGTGCCAGCAGTTTAGCGGGAGGGCCTTACGAGCAGTACTTC

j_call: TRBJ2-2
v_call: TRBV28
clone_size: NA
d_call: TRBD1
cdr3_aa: CASSTGGKAGELFF
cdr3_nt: TGTGCCAGCAGCACAGGGGGCAAGGCCGGGGAGCTGTTTTTT

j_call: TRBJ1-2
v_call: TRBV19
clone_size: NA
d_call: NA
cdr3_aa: CASRNSVDGYTF
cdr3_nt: TGTGCCAGTAGGAACTCAGTGGATGGCTACACCTTC